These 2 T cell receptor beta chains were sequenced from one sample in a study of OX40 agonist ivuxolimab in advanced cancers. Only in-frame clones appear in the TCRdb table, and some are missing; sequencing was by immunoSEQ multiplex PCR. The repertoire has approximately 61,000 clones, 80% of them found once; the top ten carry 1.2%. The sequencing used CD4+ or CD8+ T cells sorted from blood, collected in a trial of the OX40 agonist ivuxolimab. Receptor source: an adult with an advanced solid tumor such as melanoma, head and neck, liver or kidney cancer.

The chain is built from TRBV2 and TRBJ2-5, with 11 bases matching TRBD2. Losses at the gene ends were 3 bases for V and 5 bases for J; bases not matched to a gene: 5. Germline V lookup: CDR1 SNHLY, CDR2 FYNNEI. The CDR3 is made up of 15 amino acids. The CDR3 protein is CASSENSGGVETQYF. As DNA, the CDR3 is TGTGCCAGCAGTGAGAATAGCGGGGGGGTTGAGACCCAGTACTTC.

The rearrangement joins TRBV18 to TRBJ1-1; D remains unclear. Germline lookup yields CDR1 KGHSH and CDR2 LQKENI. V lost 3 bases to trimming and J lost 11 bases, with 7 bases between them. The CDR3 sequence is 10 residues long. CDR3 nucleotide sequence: TGTGCCAGCTCACCCAGTTCGGCTTTCTTT. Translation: CASSPSSAFF.